This T cell receptor beta chain was identified in a study of blood T cell repertoires in COVID-19. Study-level information: The study drew acute and convalescent COVID-19 samples from the United States, Italy and Spain. The analysed material was cDNA or gDNA that came from T cells, B-cell-depleted T cells, or PBMCs.

In the study's own analysis: Reference gene primer amplification gave nucleated cell count estimates. Assay: immunoSEQ multiplex PCR; the TCRdb copy retains only in-frame clones and omits some. V, J and clone size were drawn from that table, and D and trimming were deduced from the DNA. There are 150,000 to 200,000 clones in the sample; about 85% occur only once, and 3% to 3.5% lies in the top ten. V was clipped by 4 bases and J by 4 bases; unmatched bases: 8. The CDR3 covers 15 residues. CDR1 SGHRS and CDR2 YFSETQ come from the germline V gene. Sequencing input: peripheral blood. The source of this sequence is a human donor with acute or convalescent COVID-19. The donor label of this sample is uncertain. The chain is built from TRBV5-1 and TRBJ1-1; 9 bases fit TRBD1. CDR3 nucleotide sequence: TGCGCCAGCAGCAGACGGGACAGGGTGGGCACTGAAGCTTTCTTT. Amino acid sequence: CASSRRDRVGTEAFF.